This entry features one T cell receptor beta chain sequence. TCRdb's table, derived via immunoSEQ multiplex PCR, lists solely in-frame clones and lacks some. Among 200,000 to 250,000 clones listed, 70% to 90% were seen once. The CDR3 has 14 amino acids. Per germline, CDR1 MNHEY and CDR2 SMNVEV (reference sequence). V was clipped by 1 base and J by 0 bases, with 7 bases between them. These data are taken from a study of blood T cell repertoires in COVID-19. Sequencing was done on a sample of peripheral blood. The rearrangement joins TRBV27 to TRBJ2-7; D gene uncertain. The clonotype was recovered from a woman in her forties or fifties with COVID-19, enrolled during active disease. CDR3 sequence (DNA): TGTGCCAGCAGTTTATGGGCGAGCTCCTACGAGCAGTACTTC. This sequence encodes CASSLWASSYEQYF.